This TCR beta chain was identified during a study of shared clonotypes between healthy human individuals. Background on the study: Serving as donors were two women and three men, whose ages spanned 18 to 49.

V was pared by 3 bases and J by 5 bases, with 5 bases of the junction left unmatched. This CDR3 is 14 amino acids long. Germline loops: CDR1 WNHNN, CDR2 SYGVQD (reference sequence). Details on this clone: Its antigen is not known.

The study's findings and limits: Generally, naive subsets (rather than memory subsets) showed larger estimated richness.

Deep-level running was used for the assay. Produced via immunoSEQ multiplex PCR; TCRdb's table is partial and in-frame only. The table records about 2 million clones, 85% to 95% of them present only once. The TCR originated in a man between 18 and 35 years old in good health. V gene TRBV10-1 combines with J gene TRBJ2-3, with 7 bases identical to TRBD1. The sequenced sample was naive CD4+ T cells sorted from blood. The sample's subset: CD45RA+ positively selected. CDR3 in amino acids: CASSDRQGIDTQYF. CDR3 nucleotides: TGCGCCAGCAGTGACCGACAGGGTATAGATACGCAGTATTTT.